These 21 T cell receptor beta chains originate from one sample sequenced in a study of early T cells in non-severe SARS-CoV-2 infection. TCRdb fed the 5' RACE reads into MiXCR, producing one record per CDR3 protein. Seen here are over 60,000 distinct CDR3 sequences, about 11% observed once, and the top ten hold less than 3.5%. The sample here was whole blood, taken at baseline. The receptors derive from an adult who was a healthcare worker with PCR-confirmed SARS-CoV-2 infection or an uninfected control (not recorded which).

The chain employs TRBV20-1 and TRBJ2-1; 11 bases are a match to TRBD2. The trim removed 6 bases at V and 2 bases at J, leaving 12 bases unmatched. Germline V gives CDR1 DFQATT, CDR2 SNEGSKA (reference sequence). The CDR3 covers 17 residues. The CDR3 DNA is TGCAGTGCCACGGGGCTAGCGGGGGGCTCGCCCTACAATGAGCAGTTCTTC. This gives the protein CSATGLAGGSPYNEQFF.

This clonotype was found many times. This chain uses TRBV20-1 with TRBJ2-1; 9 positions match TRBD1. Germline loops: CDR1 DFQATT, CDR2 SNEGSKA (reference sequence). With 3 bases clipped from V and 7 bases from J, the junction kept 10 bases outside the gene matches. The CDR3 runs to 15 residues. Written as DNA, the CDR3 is TGCAGTGCTAGTAGGGCCGGGACAGGGCTGAATGAGCAGTTCTTC. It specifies CSASRAGTGLNEQFF.

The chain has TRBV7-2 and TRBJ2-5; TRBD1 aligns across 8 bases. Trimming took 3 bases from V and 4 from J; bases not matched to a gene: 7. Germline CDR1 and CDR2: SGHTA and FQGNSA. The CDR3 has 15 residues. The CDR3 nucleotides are TGTGCCAGCAGCTTGTACGGGACAGGCGTAGAGACCCAGTACTTC. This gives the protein CASSLYGTGVETQYF.

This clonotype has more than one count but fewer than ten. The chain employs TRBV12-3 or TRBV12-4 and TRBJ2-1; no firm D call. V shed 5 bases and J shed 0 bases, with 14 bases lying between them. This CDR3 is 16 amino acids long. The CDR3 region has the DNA TGTGCCAGCAGTAACCGTGATTTAAGCTCCTACAATGAGCAGTTCTTC. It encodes CASSNRDLSSYNEQFF.

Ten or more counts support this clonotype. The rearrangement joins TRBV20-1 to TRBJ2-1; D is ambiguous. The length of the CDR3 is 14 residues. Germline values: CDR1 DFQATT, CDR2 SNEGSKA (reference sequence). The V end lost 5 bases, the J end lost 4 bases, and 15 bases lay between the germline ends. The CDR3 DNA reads TGCAGTGCTGCCCTCCGGGTGGAGTACAATGAGCAGTTCTTC. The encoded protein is CSAALRVEYNEQFF.

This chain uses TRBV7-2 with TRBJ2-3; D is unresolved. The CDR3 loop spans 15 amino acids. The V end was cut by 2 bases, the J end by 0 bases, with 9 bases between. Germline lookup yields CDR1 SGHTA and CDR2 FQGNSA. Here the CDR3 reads CASSLRRPSTDTQYF. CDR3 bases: TGTGCCAGCAGCTTACGGCGACCCAGCACAGATACGCAGTATTTT.

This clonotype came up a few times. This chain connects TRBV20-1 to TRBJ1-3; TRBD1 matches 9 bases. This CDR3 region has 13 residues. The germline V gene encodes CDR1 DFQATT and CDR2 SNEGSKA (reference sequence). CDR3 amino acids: CAGQGNSGNTIYF. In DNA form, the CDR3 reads TGCGCTGGACAGGGGAACTCTGGAAACACCATATATTTT.

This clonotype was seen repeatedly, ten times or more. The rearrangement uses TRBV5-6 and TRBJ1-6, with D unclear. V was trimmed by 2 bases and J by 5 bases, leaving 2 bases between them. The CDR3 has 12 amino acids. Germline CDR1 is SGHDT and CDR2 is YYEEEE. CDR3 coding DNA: TGTGCCAGCAGCTTCGATAATTCACCCCTCCACTTT. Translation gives CASSFDNSPLHF.

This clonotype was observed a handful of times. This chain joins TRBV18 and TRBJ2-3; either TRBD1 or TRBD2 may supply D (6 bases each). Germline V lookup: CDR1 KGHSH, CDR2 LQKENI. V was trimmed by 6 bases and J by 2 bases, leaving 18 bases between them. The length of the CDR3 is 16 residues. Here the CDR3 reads CASSPNRRGITDTQYF. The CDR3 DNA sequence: TGTGCCAGCTCTCCAAATCGGAGGGGGATCACAGATACGCAGTATTTT.

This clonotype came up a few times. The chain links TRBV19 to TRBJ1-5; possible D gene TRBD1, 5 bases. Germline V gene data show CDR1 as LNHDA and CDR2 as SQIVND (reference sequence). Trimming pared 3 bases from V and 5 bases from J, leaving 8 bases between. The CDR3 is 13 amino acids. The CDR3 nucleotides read TGTGCCAGTAGTATTAAAGGGGATCAGCCCCAGCATTTT. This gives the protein CASSIKGDQPQHF.

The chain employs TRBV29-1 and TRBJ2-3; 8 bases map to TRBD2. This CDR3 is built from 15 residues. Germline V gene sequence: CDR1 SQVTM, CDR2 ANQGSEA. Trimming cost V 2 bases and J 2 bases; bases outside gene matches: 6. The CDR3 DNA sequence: TGCAGCGTTGAACAACTAGCGGCCGTCACAGATACGCAGTATTTT. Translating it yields CSVEQLAAVTDTQYF.

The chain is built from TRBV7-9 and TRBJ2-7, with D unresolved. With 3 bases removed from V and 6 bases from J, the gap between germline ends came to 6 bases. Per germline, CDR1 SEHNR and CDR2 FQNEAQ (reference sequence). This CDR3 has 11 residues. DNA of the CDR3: TGTGCCAGCAGCTTTATCTCCGAGCAGTACTTC. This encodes CASSFISEQYF.

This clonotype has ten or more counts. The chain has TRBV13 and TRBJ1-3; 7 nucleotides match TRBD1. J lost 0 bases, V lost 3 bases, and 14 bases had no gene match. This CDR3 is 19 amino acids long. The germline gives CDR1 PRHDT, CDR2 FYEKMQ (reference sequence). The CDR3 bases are TGTGCCAGCAGCTTTGTAGTGGGCCTAGGGACAGCCTCTGGAAACACCATATATTTT. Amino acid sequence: CASSFVVGLGTASGNTIYF.

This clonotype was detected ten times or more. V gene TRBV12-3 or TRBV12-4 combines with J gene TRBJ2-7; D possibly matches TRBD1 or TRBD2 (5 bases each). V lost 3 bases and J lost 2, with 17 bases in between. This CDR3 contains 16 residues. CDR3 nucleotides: TGTGCCAGCAGTTTTGCGCCCCGGGAAGGGGCCTACGAGCAGTACTTC. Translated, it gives CASSFAPREGAYEQYF.

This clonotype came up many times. The CDR3 DNA is TGTGCCAGCAGCTCTGGGGACAGGGATTATGGCTACACCTTC. Protein product: CASSSGDRDYGYTF. V usage is TRBV7-6 and J usage is TRBJ1-2; TRBD1 matches at 9 bases. After removal of 4 bases from V and 5 bases from J, the junction contained 5 bases not matched to a gene. From germline, CDR1 is SGHVS and CDR2 FNYEAQ. The CDR3 is made up of 14 amino acids.

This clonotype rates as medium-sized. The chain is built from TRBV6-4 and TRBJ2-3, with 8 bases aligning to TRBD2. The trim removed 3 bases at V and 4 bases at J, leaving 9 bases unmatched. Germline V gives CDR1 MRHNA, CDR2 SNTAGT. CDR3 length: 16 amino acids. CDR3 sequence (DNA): TGTGCCAGCAGTGATTCTCCCAGCGGGGGCGCAGATACGCAGTATTTT. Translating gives CASSDSPSGGADTQYF.

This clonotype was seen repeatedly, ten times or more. CDR3 residues: CASSLNRNTEAFF. For the CDR3, the DNA is TGTGCCAGCAGCTTAAACAGGAACACTGAAGCTTTCTTT. The V call is TRBV11-2, the J call TRBJ1-1; unclear D gene. The CDR3 spans 13 residues. V was pared by 2 bases and J by 1 base, with 5 bases between. CDR1 is SGHAT, CDR2 FQNNGV, per germline.

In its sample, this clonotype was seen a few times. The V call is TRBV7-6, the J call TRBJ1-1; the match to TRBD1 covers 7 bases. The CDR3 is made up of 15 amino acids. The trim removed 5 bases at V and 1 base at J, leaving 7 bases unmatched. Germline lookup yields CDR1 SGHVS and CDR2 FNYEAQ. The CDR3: CASSPSDRANTEAFF. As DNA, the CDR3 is TGTGCCAGCAGCCCCTCCGACAGGGCGAACACTGAAGCTTTCTTT.

CDR3 coding DNA: TGTGCCAGCAAAGCTATTAGCCAGGGAAACATTCAGTACTTC. It translates to CASKAISQGNIQYF. The chain links TRBV11-2 to TRBJ2-4; D is possibly TRBD1 (5 bases). With 7 bases removed from V and 6 bases from J, the gap between germline ends came to 16 bases. Germline CDR1 and CDR2: SGHAT and FQNNGV. The CDR3 spans 14 residues.

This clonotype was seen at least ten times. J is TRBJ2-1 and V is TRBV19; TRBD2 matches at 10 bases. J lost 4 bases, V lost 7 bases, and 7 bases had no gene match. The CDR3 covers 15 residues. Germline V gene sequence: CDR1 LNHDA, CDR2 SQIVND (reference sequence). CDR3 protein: CASTLRTSGYNEQFF. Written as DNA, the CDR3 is TGTGCCAGTACCCTCAGGACTAGCGGATACAATGAGCAGTTCTTC.

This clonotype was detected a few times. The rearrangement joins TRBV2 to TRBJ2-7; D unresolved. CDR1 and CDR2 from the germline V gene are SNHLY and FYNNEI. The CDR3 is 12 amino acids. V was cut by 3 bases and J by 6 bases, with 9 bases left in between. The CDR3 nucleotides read TGTGCCAGCAGTGAGACTCCACCCGAGCAGTACTTC. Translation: CASSETPPEQYF.